The sequence of this TCR beta chain was determined in a study of blood T cells in healthy people across ages. Using a J-beta primer mix together with a sample-barcoded 5' primer, a second PCR was run for roughly 6 to 12 cycles. A single record per CDR3 protein comes from TCRdb applying MiXCR to the 5' RACE reads. Among more than 500,000 distinct CDR3 sequences, about 25% were seen once, and the ten largest hold about 3.3%. The ends were cut back, 7 bases at V and 1 base at J, with 7 bases in the middle. The CDR3 is 12 amino acids. In germline, CDR1 is LNHNV, CDR2 YYDKDF (reference sequence). This sample also appeared in a second study, on T cells of mothers and their children. That work adds: Each child gave about 3 million TCR beta CDR3 reads (each mother, over 9 million).

The source is a boy between 2 and 10 years old in good health. The chain has TRBV15 and TRBJ1-1; D remains ambiguous. The sample taken for sequencing was blood. For the CDR3, the DNA is TGTGCCACCAAAGGGCCGAACACTGAAGCTTTCTTT. Its protein product is CATKGPNTEAFF.